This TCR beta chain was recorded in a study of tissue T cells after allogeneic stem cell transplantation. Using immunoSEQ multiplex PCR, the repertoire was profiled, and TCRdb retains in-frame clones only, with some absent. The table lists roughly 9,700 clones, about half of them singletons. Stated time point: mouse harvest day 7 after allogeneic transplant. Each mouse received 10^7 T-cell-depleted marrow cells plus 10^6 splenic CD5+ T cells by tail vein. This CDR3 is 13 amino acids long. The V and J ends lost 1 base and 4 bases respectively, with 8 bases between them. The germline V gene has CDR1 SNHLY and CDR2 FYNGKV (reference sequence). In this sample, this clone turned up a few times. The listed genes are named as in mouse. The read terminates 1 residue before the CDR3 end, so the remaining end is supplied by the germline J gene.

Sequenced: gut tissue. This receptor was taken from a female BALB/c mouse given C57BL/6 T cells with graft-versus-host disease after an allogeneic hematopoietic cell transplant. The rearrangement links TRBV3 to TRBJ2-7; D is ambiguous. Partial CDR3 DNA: TGTGCCAGCAGCTTAGAGGATCTTTATGAACAGTAC. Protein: CASSLEDLYEQY. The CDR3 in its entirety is CASSLEDLYEQYF.